This TCR beta chain was captured in a study of T cell repertoires in cytomegalovirus infection. Overall study context: CMV infection plus the matching HLA type was flagged by public TCR beta signatures. Findings and limits, study-wide: What dominated the ex vivo response were HLA-C-restricted CMV-specific TCR beta clonotypes. Carriage of CMV together with the relevant HLA was identifiable through cumulative public TCR beta family frequency.

As regards this clonotype: Its antigen is not known.

TCRdb fed the reads into MiXCR, producing one record per CDR3 protein. Of about 310,000 distinct CDR3 sequences listed, 25% were seen once; the top ten hold about an eighth. V lost 5 bases and J 1 base, leaving 9 bases between the germline ends. CDR3 length: 13 amino acids. The specimen comprised cultured PBMCs, sampled from culture after CMV antigen stimulation. The V and J genes are TRBV12-3 or TRBV12-4 and TRBJ2-7, with D unclear. This sequence was found in a human donor in good health (CMV status not recorded). Some clones in this sample may be carry-over from other donors' samples. CDR3 bases: TGTGCCAGCAGTCCGACTTGTTCCTACGAGCAGTACGTC. Protein product: CASSPTCSYEQYV.